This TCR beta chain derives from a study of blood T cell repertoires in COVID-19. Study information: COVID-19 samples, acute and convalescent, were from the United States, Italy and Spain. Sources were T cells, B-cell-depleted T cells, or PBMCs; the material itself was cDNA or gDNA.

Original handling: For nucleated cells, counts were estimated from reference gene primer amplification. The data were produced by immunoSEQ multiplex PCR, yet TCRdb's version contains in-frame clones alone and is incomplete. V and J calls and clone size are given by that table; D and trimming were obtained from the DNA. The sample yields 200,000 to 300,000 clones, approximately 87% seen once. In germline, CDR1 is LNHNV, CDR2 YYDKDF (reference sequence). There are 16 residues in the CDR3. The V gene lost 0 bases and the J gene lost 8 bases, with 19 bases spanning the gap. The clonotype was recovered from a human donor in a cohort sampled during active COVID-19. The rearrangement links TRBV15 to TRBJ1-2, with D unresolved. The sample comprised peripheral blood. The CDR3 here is CATSRDRGFLGSGYTF. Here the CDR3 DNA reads TGTGCCACCAGCAGAGATCGTGGTTTCCTCGGGTCGGGCTACACCTTC. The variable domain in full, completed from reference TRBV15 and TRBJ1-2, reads DAMVIQNPRYQVTQFGKPVTLSCSQTLNHNVMYWYQQKSSQAPKLLFHYYDKDFNNEADTPDNFQSRRPNTSFCFLDIRSPGLGDTAMYLCATSRDRGFLGSGYTFGSGTRLTVV.